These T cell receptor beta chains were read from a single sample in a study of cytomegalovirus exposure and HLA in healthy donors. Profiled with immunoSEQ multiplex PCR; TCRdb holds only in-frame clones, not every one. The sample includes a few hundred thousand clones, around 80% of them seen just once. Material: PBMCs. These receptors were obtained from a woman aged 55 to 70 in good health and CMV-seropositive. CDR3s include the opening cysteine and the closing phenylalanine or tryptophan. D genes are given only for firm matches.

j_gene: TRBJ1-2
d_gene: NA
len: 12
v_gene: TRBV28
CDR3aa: CASSLKQPGYTF

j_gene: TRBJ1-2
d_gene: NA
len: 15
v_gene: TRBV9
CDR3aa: CASSPRQTTNYGYTF

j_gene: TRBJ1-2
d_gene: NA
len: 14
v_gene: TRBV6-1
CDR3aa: CASSEVGGSYGYTF

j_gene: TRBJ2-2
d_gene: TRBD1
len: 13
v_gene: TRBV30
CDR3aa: CAWSSRGGGKLFF

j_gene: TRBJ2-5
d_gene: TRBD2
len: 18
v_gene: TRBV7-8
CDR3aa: CASSLSPTSGRAGETQYF

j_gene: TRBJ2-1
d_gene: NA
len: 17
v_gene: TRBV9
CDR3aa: CASSVLPGRGSYNEQFF

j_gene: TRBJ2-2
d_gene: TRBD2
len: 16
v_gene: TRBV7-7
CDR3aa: CASSLEAGASTGELFF

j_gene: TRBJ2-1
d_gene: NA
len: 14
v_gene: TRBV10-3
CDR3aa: CAISESGLVGEQFF

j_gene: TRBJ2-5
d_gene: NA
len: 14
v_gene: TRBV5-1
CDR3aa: CASSWTTGQETQYF

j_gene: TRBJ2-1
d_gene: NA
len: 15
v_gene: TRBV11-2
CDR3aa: CASRDRGQPSSEQFF

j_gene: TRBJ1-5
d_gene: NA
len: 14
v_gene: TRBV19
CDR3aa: CASRDYDLDQPQHF

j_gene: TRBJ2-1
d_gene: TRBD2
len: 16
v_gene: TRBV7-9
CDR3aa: CASSLALGEGHNEQFF

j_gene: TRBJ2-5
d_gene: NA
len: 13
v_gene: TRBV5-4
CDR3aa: CASSYRRGETQYF

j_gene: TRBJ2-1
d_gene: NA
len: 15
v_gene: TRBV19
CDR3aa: CASSISSRSYNEQFF

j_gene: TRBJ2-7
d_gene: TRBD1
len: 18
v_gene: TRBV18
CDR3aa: CASSPVRSGTGRSYEQYF

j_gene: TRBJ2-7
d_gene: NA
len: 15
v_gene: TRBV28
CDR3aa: CASSLARVPIYEQYF

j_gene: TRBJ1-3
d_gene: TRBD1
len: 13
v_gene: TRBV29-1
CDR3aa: CSAGQGIGNTIYF

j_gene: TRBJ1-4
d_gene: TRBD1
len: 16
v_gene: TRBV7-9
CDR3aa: CASSFRLDRGREKLFF

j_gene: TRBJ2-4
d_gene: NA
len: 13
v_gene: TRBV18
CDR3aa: CASSPGLRGIQYF

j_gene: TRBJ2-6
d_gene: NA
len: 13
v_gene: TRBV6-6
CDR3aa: CASISSGANVLTF

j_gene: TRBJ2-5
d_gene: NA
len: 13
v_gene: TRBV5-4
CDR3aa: CASSLAVEETQYF

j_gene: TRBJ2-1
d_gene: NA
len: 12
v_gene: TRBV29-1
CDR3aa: CSVPRGRGEQFF

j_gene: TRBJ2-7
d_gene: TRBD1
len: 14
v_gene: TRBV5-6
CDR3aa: CASSKSRGLYEQYF

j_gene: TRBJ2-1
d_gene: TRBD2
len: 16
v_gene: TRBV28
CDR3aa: CASSLPHLAGPIEQFF

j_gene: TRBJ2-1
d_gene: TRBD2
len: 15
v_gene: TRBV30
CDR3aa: CAWSVSGLVFNEQFF

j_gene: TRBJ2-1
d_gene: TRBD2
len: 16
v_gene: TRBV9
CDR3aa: CASSAVGSGSYNEQFF

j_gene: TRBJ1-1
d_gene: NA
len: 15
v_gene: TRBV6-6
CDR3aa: CASRDTGQLITEAFF

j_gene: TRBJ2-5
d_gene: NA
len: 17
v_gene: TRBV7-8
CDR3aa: CASSPREGGRLQETQYF

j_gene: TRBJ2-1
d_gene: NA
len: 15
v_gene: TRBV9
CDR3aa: CASSVDGGSYNEQFF

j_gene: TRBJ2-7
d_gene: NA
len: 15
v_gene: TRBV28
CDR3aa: CASSPTGKPSYEQYF

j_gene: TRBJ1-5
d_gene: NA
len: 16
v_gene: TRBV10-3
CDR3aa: CAISGVKGGGNQPQHF

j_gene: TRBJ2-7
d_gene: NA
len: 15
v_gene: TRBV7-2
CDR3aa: CASSSRAGSTYEQYF

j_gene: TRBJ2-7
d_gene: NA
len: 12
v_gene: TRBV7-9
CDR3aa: CSSSLSGYEQYF

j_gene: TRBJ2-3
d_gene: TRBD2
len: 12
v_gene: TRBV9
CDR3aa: CAPGLGTDTQYF

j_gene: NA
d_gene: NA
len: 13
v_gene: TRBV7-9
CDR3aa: CASSRDSSYEQYF

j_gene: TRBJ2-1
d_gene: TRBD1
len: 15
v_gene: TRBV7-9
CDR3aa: CASSPLRDRVNEQFF

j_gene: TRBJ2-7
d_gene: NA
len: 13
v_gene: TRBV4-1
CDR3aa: CASSYRAGHEQYF

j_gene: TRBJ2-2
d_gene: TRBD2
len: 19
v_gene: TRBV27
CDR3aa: CASRDLGGLAGGYGGELFF

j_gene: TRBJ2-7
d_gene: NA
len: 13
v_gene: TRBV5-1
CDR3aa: CASRPTSIGEQYF

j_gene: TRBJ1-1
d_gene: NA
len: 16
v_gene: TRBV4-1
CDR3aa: CASSQEQGAENTEAFF

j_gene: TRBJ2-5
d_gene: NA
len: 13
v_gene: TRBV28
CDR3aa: CASSTGRLETQYF

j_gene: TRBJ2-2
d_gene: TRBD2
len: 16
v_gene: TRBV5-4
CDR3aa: CASSGVAGGHTGELFF

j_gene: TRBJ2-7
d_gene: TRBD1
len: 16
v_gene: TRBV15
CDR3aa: CATSRATGIAPYEQYF

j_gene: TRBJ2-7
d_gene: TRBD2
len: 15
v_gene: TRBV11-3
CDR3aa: CASSSGTSGPTSQYF

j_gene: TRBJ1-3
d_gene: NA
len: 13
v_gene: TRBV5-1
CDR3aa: CASRQGVGNTIYF

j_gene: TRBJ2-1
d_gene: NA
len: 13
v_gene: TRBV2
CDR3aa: CASSQDIYNEQFF

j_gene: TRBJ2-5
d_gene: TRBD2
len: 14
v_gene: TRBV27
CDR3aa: CASSSRGGKETQYF

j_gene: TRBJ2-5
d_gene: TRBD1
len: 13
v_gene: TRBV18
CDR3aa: CASSLGQRETQYF

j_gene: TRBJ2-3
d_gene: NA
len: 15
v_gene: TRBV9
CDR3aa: CASKSGRGSADTQYF

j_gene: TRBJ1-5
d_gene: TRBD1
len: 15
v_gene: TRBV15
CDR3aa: CATSKDGTGYQPQHF

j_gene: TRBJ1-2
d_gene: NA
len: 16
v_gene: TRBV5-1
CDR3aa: CASSLYSRTANYGYTF

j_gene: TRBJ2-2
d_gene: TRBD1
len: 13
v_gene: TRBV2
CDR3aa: CASRTGGTGELFF